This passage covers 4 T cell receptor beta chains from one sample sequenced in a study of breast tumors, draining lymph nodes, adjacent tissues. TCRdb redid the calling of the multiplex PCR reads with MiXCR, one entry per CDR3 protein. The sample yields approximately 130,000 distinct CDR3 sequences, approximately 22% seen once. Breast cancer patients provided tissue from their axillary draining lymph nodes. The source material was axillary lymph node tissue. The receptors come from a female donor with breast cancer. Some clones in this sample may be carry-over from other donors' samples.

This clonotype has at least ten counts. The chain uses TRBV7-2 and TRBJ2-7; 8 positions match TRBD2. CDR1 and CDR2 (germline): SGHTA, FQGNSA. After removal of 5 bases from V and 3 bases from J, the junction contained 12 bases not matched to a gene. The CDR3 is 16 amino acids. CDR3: CASSQLLSGSNYEQYF. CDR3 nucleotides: TGTGCCAGCAGCCAACTCCTGAGCGGGAGTAACTACGAGCAGTACTTC.

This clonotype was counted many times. CDR3 protein: CASSLVLEGNEQFF. In nucleotides, the CDR3 is TGCGCCAGCAGCTTGGTTTTGGAGGGGAATGAGCAGTTCTTC. This rearrangement joins TRBV5-1 to TRBJ2-1; D may be TRBD2 (6 bases). This CDR3 contains 14 residues. V was pared by 0 bases and J by 7 bases, with 11 bases between. The V gene's germline CDR1 is SGHRS and CDR2 YFSETQ.

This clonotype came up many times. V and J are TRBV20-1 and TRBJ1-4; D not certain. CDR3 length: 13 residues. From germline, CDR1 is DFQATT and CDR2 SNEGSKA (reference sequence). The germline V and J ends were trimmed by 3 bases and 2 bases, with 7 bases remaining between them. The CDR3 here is CSARKRTNEKLFF. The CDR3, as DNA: TGCAGTGCTAGGAAACGGACTAATGAAAAACTGTTTTTT.

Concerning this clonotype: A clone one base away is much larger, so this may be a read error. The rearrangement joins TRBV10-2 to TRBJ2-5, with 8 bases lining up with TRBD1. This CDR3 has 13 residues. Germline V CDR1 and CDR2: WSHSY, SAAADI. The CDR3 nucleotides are TGCGCCAGCGGTGAGAACAGGGGGGAGACCCAGTACTTC. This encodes CASGENRGETQYF.